What follows are 23 T cell receptor beta chains derived from one specimen sequenced in a study of blood T cell repertoires in COVID-19. Only in-frame clones appear in the TCRdb table, and some are missing; sequencing was by immunoSEQ multiplex PCR. The repertoire holds about 150,000 clones, with 76% as singletons. What was sequenced was peripheral blood. These receptors were collected from a man aged 55 to 70 with acute or convalescent COVID-19.

This clone was seen just once. This chain connects TRBV19 to TRBJ2-5; possible D gene TRBD1, 6 bases. CDR3 length: 15 residues. In germline, CDR1 is LNHDA, CDR2 SQIVND (reference sequence). V lost 8 bases and J 1 base, leaving 17 bases between the germline ends. The CDR3 sequence is CASSFTGHFQETQYF. CDR3 in DNA: TGTGCCAGTTCTTTCACGGGACACTTCCAAGAGACCCAGTACTTC. Complete variable domain (other parts from reference TRBV19 and TRBJ2-5): DGGITQSPKYLFRKEGQNVTLSCEQNLNHDAMYWYRQDPGQGLRLIYYSQIVNDFQKGDIAEGYSVSREKKESFPLTVTSAQKNPTAFYLCASSFTGHFQETQYFGPGTRLLVL.

This chain connects TRBV5-1 to TRBJ2-1; 7 nucleotides align to TRBD2. This CDR3 comprises 15 residues. V lost 2 bases to trimming and J lost 3 bases; unmatched junction nucleotides: 5. CDR1 and CDR2 from the germline V gene are SGHRS and YFSETQ. The CDR3: CASSFRGRGYNEQFF. Here the CDR3 DNA reads TGCGCCAGCAGCTTTCGGGGGAGGGGCTACAATGAGCAGTTCTTC.

This CDR3 is CASSDRGLTYNEQFF. The CDR3 DNA reads TGTGCCAGCAGTGACAGGGGCTTAACCTACAATGAGCAGTTCTTC. This chain links TRBV6-1 with TRBJ2-1; tentative D call: TRBD1 (6 bases). This CDR3 contains 15 residues. V lost 3 bases and J 2 bases, leaving 11 bases between the germline ends. Germline V gene lookup returns CDR1 MNHNS and CDR2 SASEGT.

V is TRBV5-1 and J is TRBJ1-6; no definite D call. V gave up 4 bases and J gave up 9 bases, with 14 bases separating them. CDR1 and CDR2 from the germline V gene are SGHRS and YFSETQ. The length of the CDR3 is 14 residues. CDR3 nucleotide sequence: TGCGCCAGCAGCGTCGACGTGAGGAGTTCACCCCTCCACTTT. Protein sequence: CASSVDVRSSPLHF.

The chain carries TRBV6-5 and TRBJ2-7, with unresolved D. Germline loops: CDR1 MNHEY, CDR2 SVGAGI. The CDR3 runs to 11 residues. CDR3 DNA: TGTGCGGTTACAGAATTTTACGAGCAGTACTTC. Its protein is CAVTEFYEQYF.

This clone was recorded a few times. The CDR3 DNA reads as TGTGCCAGCGGGGCCCCCAGCGAGACCTACGAGCAGTACTTC. The encoded protein is CASGAPSETYEQYF. The chain is built from TRBV9 and TRBJ2-7, with D possibly matching TRBD1 (5 bases). Trimming took off 7 bases at V and 2 bases at J, with 16 bases between the two ends. This CDR3 is 14 amino acids long. Germline V gives CDR1 SGDLS, CDR2 YYNGEE. Variable domain in full (rest from reference TRBV9 and TRBJ2-7): DSGVTQTPKHLITATGQRVTLRCSPRSGDLSVYWYQQSLDQGLQFLIQYYNGEERAKGNILERFSAQQFPDLHSELNLSSLELGDSALYFCASGAPSETYEQYFGPGTRLTVT.

The V call is TRBV2, the J call TRBJ2-5; TRBD1 matches 7 bases. Per the germline V gene, CDR1 is SNHLY and CDR2 is FYNNEI. The CDR3 is made up of 16 amino acids. The V segment lost 4 bases and the J segment 4 bases; nucleotides outside the gene matches: 12. CDR3: CASSGLRQGLGETQYF. CDR3 nucleotides: TGTGCCAGCAGTGGGTTACGACAGGGCTTGGGAGAGACCCAGTACTTC.

This chain uses TRBV2 with TRBJ1-5; maybe TRBD1 (5 bases). Trimming removed 5 bases at V and 11 bases at J, with 13 bases between. Germline V gene data show CDR1 as SNHLY and CDR2 as FYNNEI. The CDR3 has 12 amino acids. The chain's CDR3 is CASSQDNRAQHF. The CDR3 coding sequence is TGTGCCAGCAGTCAGGACAACCGGGCCCAGCATTTT.

The chain is built from TRBV20-1 and TRBJ2-2; D is undetermined. Per the germline V gene, CDR1 is DFQATT and CDR2 is SNEGSKA (reference sequence). The CDR3 length is 11 residues. The V gene lost 2 bases and the J gene lost 8 bases, with 6 bases spanning the gap. The CDR3 sequence: CSARFLGELFF. CDR3 coding DNA: TGCAGTGCTAGATTCCTGGGGGAGCTGTTTTTT.

This clone was seen a handful of times. This chain uses TRBV7-9 with TRBJ2-2; the match to TRBD2 covers 9 bases. The germline CDR1 and CDR2 sequences are SEHNR and FQNEAQ (reference sequence). The CDR3 spans 16 residues. With 5 bases clipped from V and 5 bases from J, the junction kept 9 bases outside the gene matches. CDR3 sequence: CASSPGLAIGTGELFF. The CDR3 DNA reads TGTGCCAGCAGCCCGGGACTAGCCATAGGAACCGGGGAGCTGTTTTTT.

The chain combines TRBV3-1 (or the pseudogene TRBV3-2) with TRBJ2-1; tentative D call: TRBD1 (6 bases). CDR3 length: 14 amino acids. V was pared by 2 bases and J by 7 bases, with 12 bases between. From germline, CDR1 is LGHDT and CDR2 YNNKEL (reference sequence). The CDR3 sequence is CASSQQGLLNEQFF. CDR3 nucleotides: TGTGCCAGCAGCCAACAGGGGCTGTTGAATGAGCAGTTCTTC.

This chain connects TRBV7-8 to TRBJ2-1; the match to TRBD2 covers 14 bases. Looked up from germline, CDR1 is SGHVS and CDR2 is FQNEAQ. CDR3 length: 17 residues. After removal of 5 bases from V and 5 bases from J, the junction contained 8 bases not matched to a gene. CDR3 sequence: CASSRGTSGSFDNEQFF. In DNA form, the CDR3 reads TGTGCCAGCAGCAGGGGGACTAGCGGGAGTTTCGACAATGAGCAGTTCTTC.

CDR3 nucleotide sequence: TGTGCCAGCAGCCCAGTGGCGGGAGGATCGTACGAGCAGTACTTC. Translating gives CASSPVAGGSYEQYF. The V and J genes are TRBV7-2 and TRBJ2-7, with 8 bases identical to TRBD2. CDR3 length equals 15 residues. Germline-derived CDR1 and CDR2 are SGHTA and FQGNSA. The trim removed 5 bases at V and 4 bases at J, leaving 10 bases unmatched.

Of note for this clone: Germline is not matched at one junction end, which may reflect a read error. The rearrangement uses TRBV6-1 and TRBJ1-2, with TRBD1 matching over 7 bases. The V gene's germline CDR1 is MNHNS and CDR2 SASEGT. This CDR3 spans 12 amino acids. The CDR3 spells CASTEQGSGYTF. Here the CDR3 DNA reads TGTGCCAGCACTGAACAGGGGTCTGGCTACACCTTC.

The chain uses TRBV9 and TRBJ2-7, with D possibly TRBD2 on 5 matching bases. The V end was cut by 0 bases, the J end by 3 bases, with 10 bases between. The CDR3 totals 14 residues. Germline CDR1 reads SGDLS; CDR2 reads YYNGEE. This chain's CDR3 is CASSVGWRSYEQYF. The CDR3 DNA is TGTGCCAGCAGCGTAGGGTGGAGGAGCTACGAGCAGTACTTC.

J is TRBJ2-7 and V is TRBV18; TRBD2 is a possible D gene (6 bases). CDR3 length: 15 residues. The germline V gene has CDR1 KGHSH and CDR2 LQKENI. V was trimmed by 0 bases and J by 0 bases, leaving 9 bases between them. CDR3 coding DNA: TGTGCCAGCTCACCACCAAATAGCGGCTCCTACGAGCAGTACTTC. Protein sequence: CASSPPNSGSYEQYF.

The chain carries TRBV30 and TRBJ1-2; 11 nucleotides agree with TRBD1. This CDR3 comprises 15 residues. J was trimmed by 7 bases and V by 4 bases; bases with no gene match: 11. In germline, CDR1 is GTSNPN, CDR2 SVGIG (reference sequence). CDR3 in DNA: TGTGCCTGGACCGATACCGGGACAGGGGGATTTGGCTACACCTTC. It encodes CAWTDTGTGGFGYTF.

The chain links TRBV19 to TRBJ2-7, with TRBD2 as a possible D gene (6 bases). Germline lookup yields CDR1 LNHDA and CDR2 SQIVND (reference sequence). The CDR3 is 16 amino acids. V lost 4 bases and J lost 5, with 21 bases in between. The CDR3 nucleotides are TGTGCCAGTAGTAGTTCGGGAGTTTTAAGAGGGGACGAGCAGTACTTC. Translating gives CASSSSGVLRGDEQYF.

This chain uses TRBV6-6 with TRBJ1-2; 12 nucleotides line up with TRBD1. Per the germline V gene, CDR1 is MNHNY and CDR2 is SVGAGI (reference sequence). The CDR3 consists of 16 residues. With V trimmed by 6 bases and J by 4 bases, 9 bases remained unmatched. In DNA form, the CDR3 reads TGTGCCAGCAGCTACAAGGGACAGGGGGCTCCCTATGGCTACACCTTC. As protein: CASSYKGQGAPYGYTF.

The chain couples TRBV30 to TRBJ1-1; D gene ambiguous. The CDR3 has 17 amino acids. The germline gives CDR1 GTSNPN, CDR2 SVGIG (reference sequence). Trimming removed 3 bases from V and 5 bases from J, with 25 bases in between. The CDR3 loop is CAWRLPLQRVQGTEAFF. CDR3 bases: TGTGCCTGGAGGCTACCTTTACAGCGGGTTCAAGGGACTGAAGCTTTCTTT. The whole variable domain, remainder taken from reference TRBV30 and TRBJ1-1, is SQTIHQWPATLVQPVGSPLSLECTVEGTSNPNLYWYRQAAGRGLQLLFYSVGIGQISSEVPQNLSASRPQDRQFILSSKKLLLSDSGFYLCAWRLPLQRVQGTEAFFGQGTRLTVV.

In this sample, this clone turned up a few times. The chain carries TRBV5-1 and TRBJ1-6; a weak D match, TRBD1 (6 bases). Trimming stripped 1 base from V and 5 bases from J, with 10 bases between. This CDR3 contains 15 residues. The germline V gene encodes CDR1 SGHRS and CDR2 YFSETQ. The CDR3 bases are TGCGCCAGCAGCTTGAGGAACAGGGATAATTCACCCCTCCACTTT. Protein product: CASSLRNRDNSPLHF.

The V and J genes are TRBV12-2 and TRBJ2-1; the DNA was not used to check the table's D call, TRBD2. TRBV12-2 is a known pseudogene. CDR3 size: 13 residues. The CDR3 loop reads CARQKGGPHEQFF. For the CDR3, the DNA is TGTGCAAGGCAAAAGGGGGGGCCCCATGAGCAGTTCTTC.

The chain is built from TRBV11-1 and TRBJ2-7; maybe TRBD1 (5 bases). The germline V gene encodes CDR1 SGHAT and CDR2 FQDESV (reference sequence). The CDR3 extends over 16 amino acids. V dropped 0 bases and J dropped 3 bases, with 15 bases sitting between them. CDR3 protein: CASSLARRQRSYEQYF. As DNA, the CDR3 is TGTGCCAGCAGCTTAGCTCGGAGACAGAGAAGCTACGAGCAGTACTTC.